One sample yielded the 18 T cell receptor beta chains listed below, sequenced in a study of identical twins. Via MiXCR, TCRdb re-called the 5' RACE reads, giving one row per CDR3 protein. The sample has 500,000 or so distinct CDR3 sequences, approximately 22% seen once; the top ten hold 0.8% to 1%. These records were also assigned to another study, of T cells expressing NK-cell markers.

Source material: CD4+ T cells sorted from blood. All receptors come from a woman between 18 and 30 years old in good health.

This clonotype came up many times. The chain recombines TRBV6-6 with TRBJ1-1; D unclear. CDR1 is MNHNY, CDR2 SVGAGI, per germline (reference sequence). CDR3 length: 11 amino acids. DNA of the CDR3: TGTGGGAGCGGAGGGAACACTGAAGCTTTCTTT. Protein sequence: CGSGGNTEAFF.

The chain's CDR3 is CSAATGNYEQYF. The CDR3 region has the DNA TGCAGTGCAGCTACAGGGAACTACGAGCAGTACTTC. V and J are TRBV20-1 and TRBJ2-7; perhaps TRBD1 as D (6 bases). The germline V gene encodes CDR1 DFQATT and CDR2 SNEGSKA (reference sequence). The CDR3 length is 12 residues. The V end was cut by 6 bases, the J end by 3 bases, with 12 bases between.

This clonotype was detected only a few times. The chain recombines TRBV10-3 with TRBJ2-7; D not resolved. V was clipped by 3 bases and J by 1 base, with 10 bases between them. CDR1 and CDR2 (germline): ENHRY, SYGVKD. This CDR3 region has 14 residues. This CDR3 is CAISESTASYEQYF. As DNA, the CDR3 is TGTGCCATCAGTGAATCGACGGCTTCCTACGAGCAGTACTTC.

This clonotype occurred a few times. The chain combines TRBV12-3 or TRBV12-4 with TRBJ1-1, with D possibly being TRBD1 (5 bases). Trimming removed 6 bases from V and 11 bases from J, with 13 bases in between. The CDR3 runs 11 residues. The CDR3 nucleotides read TGTGCCAGCAGCAGCGGGACCGTCGCTTTCTTT. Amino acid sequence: CASSSGTVAFF.

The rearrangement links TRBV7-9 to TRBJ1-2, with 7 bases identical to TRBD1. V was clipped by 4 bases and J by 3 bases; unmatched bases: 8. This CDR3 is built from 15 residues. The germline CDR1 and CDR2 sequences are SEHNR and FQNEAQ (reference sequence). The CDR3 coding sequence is TGTGCCAGCAGCTCACTGTCCGGGACAGACTATGGCTACACCTTC. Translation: CASSSLSGTDYGYTF.

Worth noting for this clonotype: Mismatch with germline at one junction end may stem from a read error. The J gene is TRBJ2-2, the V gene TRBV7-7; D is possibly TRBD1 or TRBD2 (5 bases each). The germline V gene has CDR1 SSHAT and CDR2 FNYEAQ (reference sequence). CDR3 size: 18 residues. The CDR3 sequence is CASSSTRDALSDTGELFF. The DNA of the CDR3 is TGTGCTAGCAGCTCGACCCGGGACGCCCTCTCGGACACCGGGGAGCTGTTTTTT.

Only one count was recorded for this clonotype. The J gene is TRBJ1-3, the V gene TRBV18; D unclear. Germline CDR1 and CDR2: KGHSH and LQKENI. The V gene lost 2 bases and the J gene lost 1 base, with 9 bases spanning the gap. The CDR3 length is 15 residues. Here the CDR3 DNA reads TGTGCCAGCTCACCATCGTCAAATTCTGGAAACACCATATATTTT. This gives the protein CASSPSSNSGNTIYF.

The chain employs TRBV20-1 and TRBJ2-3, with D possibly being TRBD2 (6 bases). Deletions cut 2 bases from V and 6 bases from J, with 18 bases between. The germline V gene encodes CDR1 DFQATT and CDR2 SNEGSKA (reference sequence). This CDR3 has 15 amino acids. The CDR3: CSARSPGTGGDTQYF. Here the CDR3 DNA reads TGCAGTGCTAGATCCCCCGGGACTGGCGGGGATACGCAGTATTTT.

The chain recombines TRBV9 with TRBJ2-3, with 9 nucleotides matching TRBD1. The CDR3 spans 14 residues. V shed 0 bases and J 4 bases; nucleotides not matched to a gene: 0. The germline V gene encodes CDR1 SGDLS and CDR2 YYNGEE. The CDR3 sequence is CASSVGTGADTQYF. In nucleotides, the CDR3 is TGTGCCAGCAGCGTAGGGACAGGGGCAGATACGCAGTATTTT. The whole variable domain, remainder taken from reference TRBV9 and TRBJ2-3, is DSGVTQTPKHLITATGQRVTLRCSPRSGDLSVYWYQQSLDQGLQFLIQYYNGEERAKGNILERFSAQQFPDLHSELNLSSLELGDSALYFCASSVGTGADTQYFGPGTRLTVL.

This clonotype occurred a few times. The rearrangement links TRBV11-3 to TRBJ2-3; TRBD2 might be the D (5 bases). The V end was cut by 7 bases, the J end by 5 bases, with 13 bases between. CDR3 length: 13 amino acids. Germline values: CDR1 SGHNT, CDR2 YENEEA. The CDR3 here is CASTRRDKDTQYF. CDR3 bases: TGTGCCAGCACCCGTCGGGATAAAGATACGCAGTATTTT.

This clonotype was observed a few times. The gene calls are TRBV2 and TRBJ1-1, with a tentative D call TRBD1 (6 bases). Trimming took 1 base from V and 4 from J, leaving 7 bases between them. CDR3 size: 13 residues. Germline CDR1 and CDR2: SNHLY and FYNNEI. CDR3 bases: TGTGCCAGCAGTGAAGGCAGGGGCACTGAAGCTTTCTTT. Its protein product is CASSEGRGTEAFF.

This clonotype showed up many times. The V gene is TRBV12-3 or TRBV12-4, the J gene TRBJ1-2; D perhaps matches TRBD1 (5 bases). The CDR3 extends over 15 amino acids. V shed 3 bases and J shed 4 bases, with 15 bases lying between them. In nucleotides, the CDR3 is TGTGCCAGCAGTTTGGGTGGCAGGGTTGGCTATGGCTACACCTTC. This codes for CASSLGGRVGYGYTF.

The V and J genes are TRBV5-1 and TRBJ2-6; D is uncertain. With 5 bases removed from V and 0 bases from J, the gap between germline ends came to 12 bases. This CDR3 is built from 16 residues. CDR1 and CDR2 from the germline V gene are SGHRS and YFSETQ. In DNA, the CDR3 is TGCGCCAGCAGTATGAATGCCTTCTCTGGGGCCAACGTCCTGACTTTC. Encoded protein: CASSMNAFSGANVLTF.

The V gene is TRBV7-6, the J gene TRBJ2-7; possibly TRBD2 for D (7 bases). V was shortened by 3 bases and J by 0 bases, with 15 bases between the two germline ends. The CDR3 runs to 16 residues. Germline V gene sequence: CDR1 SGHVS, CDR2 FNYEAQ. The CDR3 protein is CASSLGPGGSSYEQYF. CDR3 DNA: TGTGCCAGCAGCTTGGGGCCGGGGGGCAGCTCCTACGAGCAGTACTTC.

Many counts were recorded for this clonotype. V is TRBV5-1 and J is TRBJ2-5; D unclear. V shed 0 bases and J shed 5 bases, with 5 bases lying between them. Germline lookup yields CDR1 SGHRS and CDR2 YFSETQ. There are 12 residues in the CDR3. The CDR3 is CASSLAGETQYF. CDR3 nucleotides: TGCGCCAGCAGCTTGGCCGGGGAGACCCAGTACTTC.

The CDR3 is CASSLTDRTQETQYF. For the CDR3, the DNA is TGCGCCAGCAGCTTGACTGACAGAACCCAAGAGACCCAGTACTTC. This rearrangement joins TRBV5-1 to TRBJ2-5, with TRBD1 as a possible D gene (5 bases). Germline V gives CDR1 SGHRS, CDR2 YFSETQ. This CDR3 is built from 15 residues. The V gene lost 1 base and the J gene lost 1 base, with 11 bases spanning the gap.

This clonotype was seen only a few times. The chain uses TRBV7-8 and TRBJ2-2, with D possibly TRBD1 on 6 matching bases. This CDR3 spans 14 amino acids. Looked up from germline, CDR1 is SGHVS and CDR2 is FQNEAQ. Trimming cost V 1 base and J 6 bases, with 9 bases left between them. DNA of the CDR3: TGTGCCAGCAGCTTAGTGGGGGCGGCCGGGGAGCTGTTTTTT. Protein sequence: CASSLVGAAGELFF.

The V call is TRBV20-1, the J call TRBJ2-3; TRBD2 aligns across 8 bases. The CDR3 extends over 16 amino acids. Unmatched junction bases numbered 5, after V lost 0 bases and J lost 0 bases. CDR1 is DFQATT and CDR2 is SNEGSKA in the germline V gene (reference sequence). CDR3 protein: CSARDFQRESTDTQYF. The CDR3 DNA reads TGCAGTGCTAGAGATTTCCAGCGGGAGAGCACAGATACGCAGTATTTT.